These T cell receptor beta chains were read from a single sample in a study of blood T cell repertoires in COVID-19. Assay used: immunoSEQ multiplex PCR; TCRdb lists only in-frame clones, some missing. The sample includes 130,000 to 150,000 clones, roughly 79% of them seen just once. Sequenced material: peripheral blood. The receptors were sampled from a human donor in a cohort sampled during active COVID-19. CDR3s leave out the opening cysteine and the closing phenylalanine or tryptophan.

length	J	V	CDR3
15	TRBJ2-7	TRBV7-9	ASSLAPGQGGSYEQY
12	TRBJ2-1	TRBV29-1	SVDAGVSYNEQF
13	TRBJ1-5	TRBV19	ASSTDSGAGQPQH
13	TRBJ2-3	TRBV7-2	ASSLQSKTPDTQY
12	TRBJ1-2	TRBV3-1/TRBV3-2	ASSQAGVRYGYT
15	TRBJ2-6	TRBV9	ASSVGTGLSGANVLT
12	TRBJ2-5	TRBV5-1	ASSLGQGVETQY
13	TRBJ2-5	TRBV15	ATSTGLAGGETQY
14	TRBJ2-2	TRBV5-5	ASSLGPTGGSGELF
12	TRBJ1-2	TRBV28	ASSSTALNYGYT
11	TRBJ2-7	TRBV4-1	ASGDRGSYEQY
13	TRBJ2-7	TRBV28	ASSLTAPITREQY
12	TRBJ1-2	TRBV11-2	ASSFGGSGYGYT
13	TRBJ2-4	TRBV28	AIAGVEGAKNIQY
13	TRBJ1-4	TRBV4-1	ASSFRDRANEKLF
12	TRBJ2-1	TRBV20-1	SASKGMAYNEQF
13	TRBJ1-2	TRBV5-6	ASSRSTGGLYGYT
11	TRBJ2-5	TRBV19	ASSMTSVETQY
13	TRBJ2-5	TRBV5-6	ASSLVTGTEETQY
12	TRBJ2-7	TRBV7-8	ASSLRDITYEQY
11	TRBJ2-4	TRBV7-2	ASSLGAGSPPY
10	TRBJ2-7	TRBV29-1	SVATSSSEQY
15	TRBJ2-5	TRBV7-8	ASSPTRATRGQETQY
15	TRBJ1-1	TRBV15	ATSRRQSANLNTEAF